The 6 T cell receptor beta chains listed next were all sequenced from one sample in a study of OX40 agonist ivuxolimab in advanced cancers. Some clones are missing from TCRdb's copy, which holds only in-frame ones; the method was immunoSEQ multiplex PCR. Among 96,000 or so clones listed, more than 80% were seen once. The source material was CD4+ or CD8+ T cells sorted from blood, sampled in a trial of the OX40 agonist ivuxolimab. The receptors stem from an adult with an advanced solid tumor such as melanoma, head and neck, liver or kidney cancer.

This chain joins TRBV25-1 and TRBJ2-1; a weak D match, TRBD1 (5 bases). Germline V gene lookup returns CDR1 MGHDK and CDR2 SYGVNS. V was clipped by 7 bases and J by 0 bases, with 13 bases between them. The CDR3 has 15 amino acids. CDR3 region: CASIGHKGSYNEQFF. The CDR3 nucleotides read TGTGCCAGCATCGGACACAAAGGCTCCTACAATGAGCAGTTCTTC.

The J gene is TRBJ2-2, the V gene TRBV7-3, with D unclear. The V and J ends lost 6 bases and 6 bases respectively, with 11 bases between them. The CDR3 loop spans 13 amino acids. Germline V gene sequence: CDR1 SGHTA, CDR2 FQGTGA. CDR3 in amino acids: CASSPESAGELFF. CDR3 DNA: TGTGCCAGCAGTCCAGAATCGGCCGGGGAGCTGTTTTTT.

J is TRBJ1-2 and V is TRBV27; unclear D gene. Trimming cost V 1 base and J 0 bases, with 21 bases left between them. In germline, CDR1 is MNHEY, CDR2 SMNVEV (reference sequence). The length of the CDR3 is 19 residues. This CDR3 is CASSLFALGERGTNYGYTF. The CDR3 DNA reads as TGTGCCAGCAGTTTATTTGCCCTCGGAGAGCGGGGTACTAACTATGGCTACACCTTC.

There are a few counts of this clone. The gene calls are TRBV6-5 and TRBJ1-6; D is uncertain. Trimming cost V 6 bases and J 7 bases, with 13 bases left between them. Germline assignment: CDR1 MNHEY and CDR2 SVGAGI. The CDR3 totals 14 residues. CDR3 loop: CASSDGQVNSPLHF. The CDR3 DNA reads as TGTGCCAGCAGCGATGGGCAGGTCAATTCACCCCTCCACTTT.

The V call is TRBV5-5, the J call TRBJ2-3, with 7 nucleotides matching TRBD1. The CDR3 loop spans 15 amino acids. CDR1 and CDR2 (germline): SGHKS, YYEKEE (reference sequence). V was pared by 5 bases and J by 1 base, with 7 bases of the junction left unmatched. In DNA form, the CDR3 reads TGTGCCAGCAGGCCTCCAGGACAGGGCACAGATACGCAGTATTTT. This gives the protein CASRPPGQGTDTQYF.

The chain couples TRBV5-4 to TRBJ2-6; D remains ambiguous. Trimming stripped 4 bases from V and 0 bases from J, with 11 bases between. The CDR3 runs to 16 residues. Germline V CDR1 and CDR2: SGHNT, YYREEE (reference sequence). CDR3 bases: TGTGCCAGCAGCCCCCCTACCTACTCTGGGGCCAACGTCCTGACTTTC. Translation gives CASSPPTYSGANVLTF.